Shown below are 24 T cell receptor beta chains from a single sample sequenced in a study of regulatory T cells in long-lasting Graves disease. Time point meaning: persistent/refractory GD, antithyroid drugs over 5 years with positive TRAb. There was RNA extracted from PBMCs, and the TCR library was made from it. Researchers made TCR beta libraries by using iRepertoire HTBI primers and running Arm-PCR on CDR3 regions. From the multiplex PCR reads, TCRdb called clonotypes with MiXCR, one entry per CDR3 protein. Altogether hundreds of thousands of distinct CDR3 sequences are present, roughly a fifth being singletons, with the ten largest covering more than 13%. Here the sequenced sample was peripheral blood mononuclear cells (PBMCs), taken when the disease was refractory, from a patient treated with antithyroid drugs. Every receptor here comes from a female donor with Graves disease.

In its sample, this clonotype was seen many times. The chain is built from TRBV2 and TRBJ2-2; D may correspond to TRBD1 or TRBD2 (5 bases each). CDR3 length equals 14 residues. V lost 4 bases, J lost 7 bases, and 13 bases lay in between. CDR1 SNHLY and CDR2 FYNNEI come from the germline V gene. CDR3 nucleotide sequence: TGTGCCAGCAGTGGGGGGTCTTCAGGCGGGGAGCTGTTTTTT. Its protein product is CASSGGSSGGELFF.

Ten or more counts support this clonotype. The chain uses TRBV7-9 and TRBJ2-7; the match to TRBD1 covers 11 bases. This CDR3 has 15 amino acids. With 7 bases clipped from V and 2 bases from J, the junction kept 7 bases outside the gene matches. Germline values: CDR1 SEHNR, CDR2 FQNEAQ (reference sequence). This chain's CDR3 is CASKSGTGGPYEQYF. In DNA, the CDR3 is TGTGCCAGCAAGTCGGGGACAGGGGGTCCCTACGAGCAGTACTTC.

This clonotype was recorded a few times. The V gene is TRBV28, the J gene TRBJ2-1; D is uncertain. Trimming left V 4 bases short and J 4 bases short, with 8 bases between. CDR3 length: 13 residues. CDR1 is MDHEN and CDR2 is SYDVKM in the germline V gene. CDR3 loop: CASSSALYNEQFF. In DNA, the CDR3 is TGTGCCAGCAGTTCTGCGCTTTACAATGAGCAGTTCTTC. Filled out from reference TRBV28 and TRBJ2-1, the complete variable domain reads DVKVTQSSRYLVKRTGEKVFLECVQDMDHENMFWYRQDPGLGLRLIYFSYDVKMKEKGDIPEGYSVSREKKERFSLILESASTNQTSMYLCASSSALYNEQFFGPGTRLTVL.

This clonotype was observed at least ten times. V and J are TRBV12-3 or TRBV12-4 and TRBJ2-6, with D hard to call. V gave up 4 bases and J gave up 1 base, with 14 bases separating them. The CDR3 length is 17 residues. The CDR3 region is CASSSATDLSGANVLTF. The CDR3 bases are TGTGCCAGCAGTTCCGCGACCGACCTTTCTGGGGCCAACGTCCTGACTTTC.

On this clonotype: A clone one base away is much larger, so this may be a read error. This likely comes from a read error, as the CDR3 has no conserved phenylalanine or tryptophan at its end. The chain recombines TRBV24-1 with TRBJ1-2; 9 nucleotides align to TRBD1. The trim removed 4 bases at V and 7 bases at J, leaving 9 bases unmatched. CDR1 and CDR2 from the germline V gene are KGHDR and SFDVKD. This CDR3 comprises 15 residues. The CDR3 is CATSDPQGAATGYTL. The CDR3 DNA follows: TGTGCCACCAGTGACCCACAGGGGGCGGCTACTGGCTACACCCTC.

In its sample, this clonotype was seen many times. This rearrangement joins TRBV6-1 to TRBJ1-1; weak D call: TRBD1 (6 bases). Looked up from germline, CDR1 is MNHNS and CDR2 is SASEGT. CDR3 size: 13 residues. V dropped 7 bases and J dropped 5 bases, with 14 bases sitting between them. The DNA for the CDR3 is TGTGCCAGCATACCGGACAGCCGGACTGAAGCTTTCTTT. Amino acid sequence: CASIPDSRTEAFF.

The genes are TRBV15 and TRBJ2-7, with D maybe TRBD2 (6 bases). Germline loops: CDR1 LNHNV, CDR2 YYDKDF (reference sequence). Trimming took off 0 bases at V and 5 bases at J, with 14 bases between the two ends. The CDR3 has 15 residues. The CDR3 here is CATSRDMGGAHEQYF. The CDR3 nucleotides read TGTGCCACCAGCAGAGATATGGGGGGTGCCCACGAGCAGTACTTC.

This clonotype has a handful of counts. This chain joins TRBV7-2 and TRBJ2-2, with 12 bases fitting TRBD2. V shed 5 bases, J shed 6 bases, and the junction held 4 bases outside the gene matches. The CDR3 is 15 amino acids. The V gene's germline CDR1 is SGHTA and CDR2 FQGNSA. CDR3 nucleotide sequence: TGTGCCAGCAGCAGACTAGCGGGAGTATCCGGGGAGCTGTTTTTT. It yields the protein CASSRLAGVSGELFF.

V is TRBV19 and J is TRBJ1-3; TRBD1 might be the D (6 bases). CDR1 LNHDA and CDR2 SQIVND come from the germline V gene (reference sequence). This CDR3 region has 16 residues. Trimming cost V 6 bases and J 0 bases, with 15 bases left between them. The CDR3: CASRKGGQNSGNTIYF. CDR3 nucleotide sequence: TGTGCCAGTAGGAAAGGCGGACAGAACTCTGGAAACACCATATATTTT.

Many counts were recorded for this clonotype. The V call is TRBV27, the J call TRBJ1-5; unclear D gene. Germline-derived CDR1 and CDR2 are MNHEY and SMNVEV (reference sequence). V was pared by 3 bases and J by 12 bases, with 18 bases between. This CDR3 is 14 amino acids long. CDR3 region: CASSFGRSTLDQHF. The CDR3 DNA sequence: TGTGCCAGCAGTTTCGGGCGATCGACACTGGACCAGCATTTT.

This clonotype appeared many times. The chain carries TRBV28 and TRBJ1-1, with 8 bases matching TRBD1. V was pared by 6 bases and J by 5 bases, with 5 bases of the junction left unmatched. The germline gives CDR1 MDHEN, CDR2 SYDVKM. This CDR3 is built from 13 residues. The CDR3 here is CASSSGGRTEAFF. In nucleotides, the CDR3 is TGTGCCAGCAGCTCAGGGGGCAGGACTGAAGCTTTCTTT.

This clonotype was counted many times. The rearrangement uses TRBV2 and TRBJ2-5; TRBD2 might be the D (6 bases). Trimming shortened V by 10 bases and J by 0 bases, and 24 bases separated the two germline ends. The CDR3 runs 17 residues. In germline, CDR1 is SNHLY, CDR2 FYNNEI. The CDR3 loop is CAIPPGVVAENQETQYF. DNA of the CDR3: TGTGCCATCCCCCCCGGTGTGGTAGCGGAGAACCAAGAGACCCAGTACTTC.

A note on this clonotype: This may stem from a read error, because a much larger clone lies one nucleotide away. The chain is built from TRBV2 and TRBJ2-5; 13 positions match TRBD2. V trimming: 8 bases; J trimming: 4 bases; junction bases outside the gene matches: 7. CDR1 and CDR2 from the germline V gene are SNHLY and FYNNEI. There are 15 residues in the CDR3. CDR3 amino acids: CASGAGLAGVETQYF. In nucleotides, the CDR3 is TGTGCCAGCGGAGCCGGACTAGCGGGAGTAGAGACCCAGTACTTC.

This clonotype has a count of ten or more. The rearrangement uses TRBV28 and TRBJ2-4, with 7 bases that match TRBD1. CDR3 length: 16 amino acids. The trim removed 5 bases at V and 4 bases at J, leaving 11 bases unmatched. Germline V lookup: CDR1 MDHEN, CDR2 SYDVKM. In DNA, the CDR3 is TGTGCCAGCAGTCATCTAGACCCGGGACAGAAAAACATTCAGTACTTC. Amino acid sequence: CASSHLDPGQKNIQYF.

This clonotype was detected many times. The rearrangement links TRBV6-1 to TRBJ2-7, with D possibly being TRBD2 (6 bases). From germline, CDR1 is MNHNS and CDR2 SASEGT. This CDR3 is built from 18 residues. Trimming took 2 bases from V and 1 from J, leaving 21 bases between them. The CDR3 protein is CASSEYEFGSGRSYEQYF. In DNA, the CDR3 is TGTGCCAGCAGTGAATATGAGTTCGGCTCTGGGAGGTCCTACGAGCAGTACTTC.

This clonotype was picked up many times. This chain links TRBV3-1 with TRBJ2-7; weak D call: TRBD1 (6 bases). CDR1 is LGHDT, CDR2 YNNKEL, per germline (reference sequence). The CDR3 extends over 14 amino acids. Trimming pared 6 bases from V and 2 bases from J, leaving 14 bases between. CDR3 loop: CASSPHGQTYEQYF. CDR3 bases: TGTGCCAGCAGTCCGCACGGACAGACCTACGAGCAGTACTTC.

This sequence joins TRBV3-1 and TRBJ2-5; 8 bases align to TRBD2. Trimming removed 0 bases from V and 0 bases from J; junction bases left unmatched: 15. Germline V gene sequence: CDR1 LGHDT, CDR2 YNNKEL (reference sequence). The CDR3 totals 20 residues. The DNA for the CDR3 is TGTGCCAGCAGCCAAGATCACCTAGCGGGTTCTGATGGTGACCAAGAGACCCAGTACTTC. Translating gives CASSQDHLAGSDGDQETQYF.

The rearrangement uses TRBV28 and TRBJ2-3; the match to TRBD2 covers 12 bases. The ends lost 4 bases at V and 2 bases at J; junction bases unmatched: 13. CDR1 MDHEN and CDR2 SYDVKM come from the germline V gene. CDR3 size: 19 residues. The CDR3: CASSSPIPSSGRATDTQYF. CDR3 nucleotides: TGTGCCAGCAGTTCCCCCATCCCTTCTAGCGGGAGGGCCACAGATACGCAGTATTTT.

Here the CDR3 reads CASRKGGGETQYF. CDR3 bases: TGTGCCAGCAGGAAAGGGGGCGGGGAGACCCAGTACTTC. This chain uses TRBV2 with TRBJ2-5; 7 bases are a match to TRBD1. From germline, CDR1 is SNHLY and CDR2 FYNNEI. This CDR3 region has 13 residues. The V segment lost 6 bases and the J segment 5 bases; nucleotides outside the gene matches: 6.

In its sample, this clonotype was seen a few times. CDR3 coding DNA: TGCGCCAGCAGCCAAGCACGGCAGGAGAGGTATGGCTACACCTTC. This sequence encodes CASSQARQERYGYTF. The V call is TRBV4-1, the J call TRBJ1-2; D call uncertain. Looked up from germline, CDR1 is MGHRA and CDR2 is YSYEKL. The CDR3 runs to 15 residues. V shed 1 base and J shed 5 bases, with 14 bases lying between them.

This clonotype was recorded a few times. The rearrangement uses TRBV28 and TRBJ2-3; the match to TRBD2 covers 10 bases. CDR1 is MDHEN, CDR2 SYDVKM, per germline. CDR3 length: 15 residues. The V segment lost 3 bases and the J segment 5 bases; nucleotides outside the gene matches: 5. CDR3 protein: CASSFSGRRGDTQYF. As DNA, the CDR3 is TGTGCCAGCAGTTTTAGCGGGAGGAGGGGAGATACGCAGTATTTT.

The table lists this clonotype with a few counts. The rearrangement joins TRBV7-8 to TRBJ2-7; D is possibly TRBD1 or TRBD2 (5 bases each). The CDR3 is 15 residues long. Between the trimmed V and J ends, which lost 5 bases and 0 bases, there was a span of 14 bases. CDR1 is SGHVS and CDR2 is FQNEAQ in the germline V gene. The CDR3 region is CASSRPGRGSYEQYF. CDR3 nucleotide sequence: TGTGCCAGCAGCAGGCCGGGACGGGGCTCCTACGAGCAGTACTTC.

V and J are TRBV5-4 and TRBJ2-2, with D hard to call. This CDR3 has 15 amino acids. The V end was cut by 1 base, the J end by 6 bases, with 13 bases between. Germline V gene lookup returns CDR1 SGHNT and CDR2 YYREEE (reference sequence). The CDR3 sequence: CASSLRARPPGELFF. DNA for the CDR3: TGTGCCAGCAGCTTGCGGGCCCGACCACCCGGGGAGCTGTTTTTT.

Turning to this clonotype: This sequence may be a read error, since a much larger clone differs from it by one base. Because it lacks the conserved phenylalanine or tryptophan at the end, this CDR3 is likely a read error. The V gene is TRBV20-1, the J gene TRBJ1-1; no clear D. CDR3 length: 14 residues. V was cut by 3 bases and J by 3 bases, with 14 bases left in between. Germline CDR1 is DFQATT and CDR2 is SNEGSKA (reference sequence). The CDR3 DNA reads TGCAGTGCTAGCTTTTCAGGATCTCACACTGAAGCTTTCTCT. Translating gives CSASFSGSHTEAFS.